Reported below is one T cell receptor (beta chain). This sample is part of a study of blood T cell repertoires in COVID-19. Looking at the study overall: Italy, Spain and the United States were the sources of the convalescent and acute COVID-19 samples.

The CDR3 sequence is 12 residues long. Libraries were prepared by immunoSEQ multiplex PCR; TCRdb keeps only in-frame clonotypes and omits some of them. The table records 250,000 to 400,000 clones, roughly 88% of them present only once. The chain carries TRBV21-1 and TRBJ2-7; TRBD1 was called by the table and not checked on the DNA. TRBV21-1 is deemed a pseudogene. The clonotype originates from a woman in her 30s with COVID-19, enrolled during active disease. The specimen was peripheral blood. This chain's CDR3 is CASSKGTGRCGV. In nucleotides, the CDR3 is TGTGCCAGCAGCAAAGGGACAGGGAGGTGTGGCGTC.